These 27 T cell receptor beta chains came from one sample sequenced in a study of cytomegalovirus exposure and HLA in healthy donors. Repertoires were generated with immunoSEQ multiplex PCR, while TCRdb's copy carries only in-frame clones and drops some. The sample carries 120,000 or so clones, 88% recorded once. The specimen was PBMCs. These receptors were taken from a woman younger than 45 in good health and CMV-seropositive.

The chain combines TRBV6-1 with TRBJ1-4; 11 nucleotides line up with TRBD1. The CDR3 consists of 14 residues. V trimming: 6 bases; J trimming: 8 bases; junction bases outside the gene matches: 5. Per germline, CDR1 MNHNS and CDR2 SASEGT. The CDR3 DNA reads as TGTGCCAGCAGACGGGACAGGGGGGGAGAAAAACTGTTTTTT. It yields the protein CASRRDRGGEKLFF.

The chain has TRBV9 and TRBJ2-2; the D gene is possibly TRBD2 (6 bases). There are 15 residues in the CDR3. The germline V gene encodes CDR1 SGDLS and CDR2 YYNGEE. With 4 bases removed from V and 3 bases from J, the gap between germline ends came to 13 bases. Here the CDR3 reads CASSSTGGDTGELFF. The CDR3, as DNA: TGTGCCAGCAGCTCGACCGGGGGAGACACCGGGGAGCTGTTTTTT.

The V call is TRBV21-1, the J call TRBJ1-4; TRBD1, the table's D call, lacks a check against the DNA. TRBV21-1 is designated a pseudogene. The CDR3 runs 18 residues. Here the CDR3 reads CASRKIPHYRGYNEKLFF. CDR3 DNA sequence: TGTGCCAGCAGGAAAATCCCCCACTACAGGGGATATAATGAAAAACTGTTTTTT.

The CDR3 region is CASSQEGQGLNTEAFF. The CDR3 DNA reads as TGTGCCAGCAGCCAGGAGGGACAGGGGTTGAACACTGAAGCTTTCTTT. This rearrangement joins TRBV4-2 to TRBJ1-1, with 10 bases aligning to TRBD1. CDR1 and CDR2 from the germline V gene are LGHNA and YNFKEQ. With V trimmed by 3 bases and J by 0 bases, 4 bases remained unmatched. This CDR3 comprises 16 residues.

The chain has TRBV5-1 and TRBJ2-2, with 12 bases matching TRBD2. The CDR3 covers 14 residues. V gave up 8 bases and J gave up 4 bases; unmatched junction bases: 3. The germline gives CDR1 SGHRS, CDR2 YFSETQ. This CDR3 reads CASTGLAGTGELFF. The CDR3 DNA follows: TGCGCCAGTACGGGACTAGCGGGCACCGGGGAGCTGTTTTTT.

The CDR3 bases are TGCGCCAGCAGCCAAGAGAGGGGCTGGCGGGGGGGCCGACAGGGTGAGCAGTTCTTC. This sequence encodes CASSQERGWRGGRQGEQFF. The J gene is TRBJ2-1, the V gene TRBV4-3, with 9 nucleotides matching TRBD2. This CDR3 comprises 19 residues. V lost 0 bases to trimming and J lost 9 bases; unmatched junction nucleotides: 18. Per the germline V gene, CDR1 is LGHNA and CDR2 is YSLEER.

This clone was picked up one time. The chain has TRBV7-2 and TRBJ2-7, with TRBD2 identical over 9 bases. The CDR3 totals 14 residues. Germline CDR1 reads SGHTA; CDR2 reads FQGNSA. Trimming cost V 5 bases and J 3 bases; bases outside gene matches: 5. CDR3 in DNA: TGTGCCAGCAGCCTTAGCGGGGGTCTCTACGAGCAGTACTTC. It specifies CASSLSGGLYEQYF.

This clone is a singleton in its sample. The chain uses TRBV20-1 and TRBJ1-2; unclear D gene. The V gene's germline CDR1 is DFQATT and CDR2 SNEGSKA (reference sequence). The CDR3 is 11 residues long. V was trimmed by 6 bases and J by 6 bases, leaving 11 bases between them. The CDR3 spells CSAIWRDGYTF. The CDR3 DNA follows: TGCAGTGCCATCTGGCGGGATGGCTACACCTTC.

The chain uses TRBV7-2 and TRBJ2-1, with 12 bases matching TRBD2. CDR1 and CDR2 from the germline V gene are SGHTA and FQGNSA. There are 16 residues in the CDR3. The junction had 6 bases not matched to a gene; V was cut back by 5 bases and J by 4 bases. The CDR3 region has the DNA TGTGCCAGCAGCCCCCGACTAGCGGGGGTGTACAATGAGCAGTTCTTC. Its translation: CASSPRLAGVYNEQFF.

The V and J genes are TRBV11-3 and TRBJ2-1; D remains unclear. Looked up from germline, CDR1 is SGHNT and CDR2 is YENEEA. The V and J ends lost 3 bases and 9 bases respectively, with 12 bases between them. The CDR3 totals 13 residues. In DNA form, the CDR3 reads TGTGCCAGCAGCTTGAATTTCGTCAGTGAGCAGTTCTTC. It is translated as CASSLNFVSEQFF.

The rearrangement uses TRBV28 and TRBJ2-5, with TRBD2 as a possible D gene (6 bases). Trimming pared 5 bases from V and 5 bases from J, leaving 21 bases between. The CDR3 contains 16 residues. The germline V gene encodes CDR1 MDHEN and CDR2 SYDVKM. Here the CDR3 reads CASSPRLPGVRETQYF. The CDR3, as DNA: TGTGCCAGCAGTCCCCGATTGCCGGGAGTTAGGGAGACCCAGTACTTC.

This sequence joins TRBV7-9 and TRBJ2-1, with TRBD2 matching 7 bases. The length of the CDR3 is 17 residues. The V segment lost 5 bases and the J segment 9 bases; nucleotides outside the gene matches: 19. From germline, CDR1 is SEHNR and CDR2 FQNEAQ (reference sequence). CDR3 DNA sequence: TGTGCCAGCAGCCCACCACCGGGACTACGGCAGGTGGGTGAGCAGTTCTTC. It translates to CASSPPPGLRQVGEQFF.

This chain links TRBV19 with TRBJ2-2; D remains ambiguous. This CDR3 is built from 17 residues. The germline V and J ends were trimmed by 2 bases and 4 bases, with 17 bases remaining between them. Germline loops: CDR1 LNHDA, CDR2 SQIVND (reference sequence). CDR3 nucleotides: TGTGCCAGTAGTATATCCTTTTACCGGGTCCTCACCGGGGAGCTGTTTTTT. Translation gives CASSISFYRVLTGELFF.

The V and J genes are TRBV4-2 and TRBJ2-7; 7 nucleotides line up with TRBD1. J lost 7 bases, V lost 2 bases, and 11 bases had no gene match. The CDR3 has 15 amino acids. Germline V gene lookup returns CDR1 LGHNA and CDR2 YNFKEQ. The CDR3 here is CASSQIGTASREQYF. The CDR3 bases are TGTGCCAGCAGCCAAATAGGGACAGCTTCTCGGGAGCAGTACTTC.

The chain combines TRBV27 with TRBJ2-7, with 7 bases that match TRBD2. This CDR3 is 14 amino acids long. The germline gives CDR1 MNHEY, CDR2 SMNVEV (reference sequence). V lost 8 bases, J lost 0 bases, and 7 bases stayed unmatched. CDR3 protein: CASAPGGPSYEQYF. In DNA, the CDR3 is TGTGCCAGCGCCCCGGGGGGACCCTCCTACGAGCAGTACTTC.

This chain uses TRBV7-6 with TRBJ2-3, with TRBD1 identical over 9 bases. The length of the CDR3 is 17 residues. Germline CDR1 and CDR2: SGHVS and FNYEAQ. The ends lost 2 bases at V and 4 bases at J; junction bases unmatched: 10. This CDR3 is CASSLSGAYRGPDTQYF. DNA of the CDR3: TGTGCCAGCAGCTTAAGTGGGGCATACAGGGGGCCAGATACGCAGTATTTT.

V is TRBV6-5 and J is TRBJ2-1; 7 nucleotides line up with TRBD1. V shed 6 bases and J 6 bases; nucleotides not matched to a gene: 8. The CDR3 is 14 amino acids. Germline V lookup: CDR1 MNHEY, CDR2 SVGAGI. This CDR3 is CASSREGDSNEQFF. The CDR3 DNA reads as TGTGCCAGCAGCCGCGAAGGGGACAGCAATGAGCAGTTCTTC.

This rearrangement joins TRBV6-5 to TRBJ1-6; D ambiguous. The V end was cut by 2 bases, the J end by 4 bases, with 12 bases between. Per germline, CDR1 MNHEY and CDR2 SVGAGI. This CDR3 region has 16 residues. The CDR3: CASSYRPGSYNSPLHF. As DNA, the CDR3 is TGTGCCAGCAGTTACCGTCCGGGTTCTTATAATTCACCCCTCCACTTT.

The chain couples TRBV15 to TRBJ2-7; D not resolved. This CDR3 has 14 residues. V was trimmed by 0 bases and J by 3 bases, leaving 9 bases between them. Germline V lookup: CDR1 LNHNV, CDR2 YYDKDF (reference sequence). CDR3 sequence: CATSRESRDYEQYF. The CDR3 DNA is TGTGCCACCAGCAGAGAGAGTCGTGACTACGAGCAGTACTTC.

This clone was picked up a small number of times. This sequence joins TRBV28 and TRBJ2-2; D not resolved. CDR3 length: 12 amino acids. Trimming removed 5 bases from V and 5 bases from J, with 6 bases in between. In germline, CDR1 is MDHEN, CDR2 SYDVKM. The CDR3 DNA follows: TGTGCCAGCAGTCCCTTGACCGGGGAGCTGTTTTTT. Translated, it gives CASSPLTGELFF.

The gene calls are TRBV29-1 and TRBJ2-2; perhaps TRBD2 as D (5 bases). The CDR3 consists of 13 residues. Per germline, CDR1 SQVTM and CDR2 ANQGSEA. The V gene lost 6 bases and the J gene lost 3 bases, with 11 bases spanning the gap. DNA for the CDR3: TGCAGCGTGATTGCGAGGGACACCGGGGAGCTGTTTTTT. This translates into CSVIARDTGELFF.

The chain employs TRBV29-1 and TRBJ1-2; tentative D call: TRBD1 (5 bases). CDR3 length: 14 amino acids. Germline V lookup: CDR1 SQVTM, CDR2 ANQGSEA. Trimming took off 0 bases at V and 2 bases at J, with 10 bases between the two ends. CDR3 in amino acids: CSVEDAGKNYGYTF. The CDR3 coding sequence is TGCAGCGTTGAAGACGCAGGGAAAAACTATGGCTACACCTTC. The whole variable domain, filled in from reference TRBV29-1 and TRBJ1-2, reads SAVISQKPSRDICQRGTSLTIQCQVDSQVTMMFWYRQQPGQSLTLIATANQGSEATYESGFVIDKFPISRPNLTFSTLTVSNMSPEDSSIYLCSVEDAGKNYGYTFGSGTRLTVV.

The V call is TRBV30, the J call TRBJ1-2; the match to TRBD1 covers 8 bases. This CDR3 is built from 13 residues. V was clipped by 2 bases and J by 6 bases; unmatched bases: 5. Germline V gives CDR1 GTSNPN, CDR2 SVGIG (reference sequence). CDR3 sequence: CAWSFSGGDGYTF. The CDR3 nucleotides are TGTGCCTGGAGTTTTTCAGGGGGCGATGGCTACACCTTC.

The chain recombines TRBV6-5 with TRBJ2-7, with D perhaps TRBD2 (6 bases). Between the trimmed V and J ends, which lost 4 bases and 7 bases, there was a span of 17 bases. This CDR3 comprises 14 residues. Germline CDR1 is MNHEY and CDR2 is SVGAGI. CDR3 protein: CASSLGGNWGEQYF. Here the CDR3 DNA reads TGTGCCAGCAGTTTGGGGGGTAATTGGGGGGAGCAGTACTTC.

The genes are TRBV6-5 and TRBJ2-7; 10 nucleotides match TRBD2. V lost 6 bases to trimming and J lost 2 bases; unmatched junction nucleotides: 7. CDR1 is MNHEY, CDR2 SVGAGI, per germline. The CDR3 length is 15 residues. CDR3 sequence: CASRPSLAGAYEQYF. CDR3 coding DNA: TGTGCCAGCAGACCCTCGCTAGCGGGGGCCTACGAGCAGTACTTC.

This clone was seen a single time. This rearrangement joins TRBV4-1 to TRBJ2-1; 14 bases match TRBD2. The CDR3 covers 20 residues. The V gene's germline CDR1 is MGHRA and CDR2 YSYEKL. Trimming cost V 4 bases and J 5 bases; bases outside gene matches: 16. CDR3 sequence (DNA): TGCGCCAGCAGCCGGACTAGCGGGGGGTGGCATGGGCCTGGGGACAATGAGCAGTTCTTC. Protein sequence: CASSRTSGGWHGPGDNEQFF.

The gene calls are TRBV25-1 and TRBJ1-4; D is perhaps TRBD1 (6 bases). The CDR3 has 13 residues. Trimming removed 3 bases from V and 8 bases from J, with 10 bases in between. Germline V CDR1 and CDR2: MGHDK, SYGVNS. The CDR3 DNA follows: TGTGCCAGCAGTGACACAGGGAACGAAAAACTGTTTTTT. Protein: CASSDTGNEKLFF.